Detailed here is one T cell receptor beta chain. Trimming took 4 bases from V and 1 from J, leaving 10 bases between them. Germline values: CDR1 SGHDN, CDR2 FVKESK. The length of the CDR3 is 14 residues. This table comes from immunoSEQ multiplex PCR, and its TCRdb copy is limited to in-frame clones, with some not included. The sample consists of 200,000 to 300,000 clones, about 91% of them appearing once. This sample is drawn from a study of blood T cell repertoires in COVID-19. Study summary: Samples representing acute and convalescent COVID-19 were sourced from the United States, Italy and Spain.

The specimen was peripheral blood. The sequence derives from a woman in her thirties with COVID-19, enrolled during active disease. The J gene is TRBJ2-5, the V gene TRBV14; D gene uncertain. CDR3 amino acids: CASSPLSGQETQYF. The CDR3 region has the DNA TGTGCCAGCAGCCCGTTATCCGGCCAAGAGACCCAGTACTTC.